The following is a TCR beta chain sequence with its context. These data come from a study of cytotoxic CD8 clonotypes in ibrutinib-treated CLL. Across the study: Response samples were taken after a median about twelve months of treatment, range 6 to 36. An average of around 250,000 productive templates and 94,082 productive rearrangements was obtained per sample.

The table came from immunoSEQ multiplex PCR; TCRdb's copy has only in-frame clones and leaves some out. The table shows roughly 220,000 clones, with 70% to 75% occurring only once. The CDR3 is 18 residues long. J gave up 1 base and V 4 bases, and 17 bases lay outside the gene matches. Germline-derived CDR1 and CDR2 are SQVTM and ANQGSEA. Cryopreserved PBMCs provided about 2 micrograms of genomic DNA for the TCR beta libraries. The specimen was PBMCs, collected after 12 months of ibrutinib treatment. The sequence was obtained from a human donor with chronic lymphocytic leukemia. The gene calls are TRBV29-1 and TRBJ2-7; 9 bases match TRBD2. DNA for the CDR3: TGCAGCGTTGGTTCGGCTTATACACGTAGCGGGAGATCCTACGAGCAGTACTTC. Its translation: CSVGSAYTRSGRSYEQYF.